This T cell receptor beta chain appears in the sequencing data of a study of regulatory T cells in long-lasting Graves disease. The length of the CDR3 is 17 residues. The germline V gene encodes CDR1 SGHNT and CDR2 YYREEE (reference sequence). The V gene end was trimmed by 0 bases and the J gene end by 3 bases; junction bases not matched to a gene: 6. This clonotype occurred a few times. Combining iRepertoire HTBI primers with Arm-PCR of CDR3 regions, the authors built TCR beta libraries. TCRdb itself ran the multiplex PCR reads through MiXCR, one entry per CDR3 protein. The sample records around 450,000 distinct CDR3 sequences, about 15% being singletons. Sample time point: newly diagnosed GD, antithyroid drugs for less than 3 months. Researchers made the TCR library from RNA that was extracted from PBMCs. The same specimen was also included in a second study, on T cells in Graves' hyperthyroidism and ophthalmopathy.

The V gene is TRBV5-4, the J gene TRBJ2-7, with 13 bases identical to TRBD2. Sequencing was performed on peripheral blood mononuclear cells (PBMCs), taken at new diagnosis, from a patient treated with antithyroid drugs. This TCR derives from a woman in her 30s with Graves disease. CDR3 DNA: TGTGCCAGCAGCTTGGGCCCGGGGACTAGCGGGAACTACGAGCAGTACTTC. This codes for CASSLGPGTSGNYEQYF. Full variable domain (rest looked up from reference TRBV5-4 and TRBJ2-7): ETGVTQSPTHLIKTRGQQVTLRCSSQSGHNTVSWYQQALGQGPQFIFQYYREEENGRGNFPPRFSGLQFPNYSSELNVNALELDDSALYLCASSLGPGTSGNYEQYFGPGTRLTVT.